This is a list of T cell receptor beta chains from one sample in a study of shared clonotypes between healthy human individuals. Here immunoSEQ multiplex PCR was the method, and the copy in TCRdb shows in-frame clones only, minus some. The table shows about 2 million clones, with approximately 95% occurring only once. The specimen sequenced was naive CD4+ T cells sorted from blood. The receptors derive from a young man in good health. Each CDR3 is given without its conserved first and last residue. Fields, in order: CDR3 protein, J gene, V gene.

CDR3 protein: ATSRDPGQSYEQY; J gene: TRBJ2-7; V gene: TRBV15
CDR3 protein: ASSLGQGNTIY; J gene: TRBJ1-3; V gene: TRBV7-9
CDR3 protein: ARRGISNSPLH; J gene: TRBJ1-6; V gene: TRBV30
CDR3 protein: ASSYSTSIPPGAF; J gene: TRBJ1-1; V gene: TRBV6-6
CDR3 protein: ASKSQRGFGTDTQY; J gene: TRBJ2-3; V gene: TRBV6-6
CDR3 protein: ASSQDVQGAQPQH; J gene: TRBJ1-5; V gene: TRBV4-3
CDR3 protein: ASSLGLAGELPYEQY; J gene: TRBJ2-7; V gene: TRBV18
CDR3 protein: ASSQGDRGVHEQY; J gene: TRBJ2-7; V gene: TRBV4-1
CDR3 protein: ASSSSGGPYNEQF; J gene: TRBJ2-1; V gene: TRBV7-9
CDR3 protein: ASSSSLTGNTIY; J gene: TRBJ1-3; V gene: TRBV28
CDR3 protein: ASSDSQSSYNEQF; J gene: TRBJ2-1; V gene: TRBV2
CDR3 protein: ASSPGTAFQAYEQY; J gene: TRBJ2-7; V gene: TRBV18
CDR3 protein: ASSERQGIWNQPQH; J gene: TRBJ1-5; V gene: TRBV6-1
CDR3 protein: ASSLDSPITDTQY; J gene: TRBJ2-3; V gene: TRBV5-1
CDR3 protein: ASSRSRGYEQY; J gene: TRBJ2-7; V gene: TRBV5-4
CDR3 protein: ASSQGDRFFSGNTIY; J gene: TRBJ1-3; V gene: TRBV4-2
CDR3 protein: ASSLDKYGYT; J gene: TRBJ1-2; V gene: TRBV5-1
CDR3 protein: ASKTGQGNGYT; J gene: TRBJ1-2; V gene: TRBV28
CDR3 protein: ASSLAGTSSYNEQF; J gene: TRBJ2-1; V gene: TRBV11-3
CDR3 protein: ASSEEITYEQY; J gene: TRBJ2-7; V gene: TRBV2
CDR3 protein: AWSPFTGDEYGYT; J gene: TRBJ1-2; V gene: TRBV30
CDR3 protein: ASSTPRDYGYT; J gene: TRBJ1-2; V gene: TRBV7-9
CDR3 protein: ASRTDIAGVLMQY; J gene: TRBJ2-3; V gene: TRBV5-1
CDR3 protein: ASSELAGLTDTQY; J gene: TRBJ2-3; V gene: TRBV6-1
CDR3 protein: ASSASGTSNTGELF; J gene: TRBJ2-2; V gene: TRBV9
CDR3 protein: ASSREGRDSPSSYNSPLH; J gene: TRBJ1-6; V gene: TRBV6-4
CDR3 protein: ATAGLADSYEQY; J gene: TRBJ2-7; V gene: TRBV19
CDR3 protein: ASRAQETQY; J gene: TRBJ2-5; V gene: TRBV5-1
CDR3 protein: ASSPILRDRGHEQY; J gene: TRBJ2-7; V gene: TRBV5-6
CDR3 protein: ASSLSGQNNEQY; J gene: TRBJ2-7; V gene: TRBV7-9
CDR3 protein: AISDLRQGSGNYGYT; J gene: TRBJ1-2; V gene: TRBV10-3
CDR3 protein: ASSSGSGETEAF; J gene: TRBJ1-1; V gene: TRBV7-9
CDR3 protein: SVENRAGHEAF; J gene: TRBJ1-1; V gene: TRBV29-1
CDR3 protein: ASSYFSGGDQPQH; J gene: TRBJ1-5; V gene: TRBV6-5
CDR3 protein: ASRADSSYNEQF; J gene: TRBJ2-1; V gene: TRBV2
CDR3 protein: ASSLTGSNTEAF; J gene: TRBJ1-1; V gene: TRBV5-4
CDR3 protein: ASSPVGTGNTIY; J gene: TRBJ1-3; V gene: TRBV18
CDR3 protein: ASKTRQGYNQPQH; J gene: TRBJ1-5; V gene: TRBV6-1
CDR3 protein: ASSLARDRGNYGYT; J gene: TRBJ1-2; V gene: TRBV7-2
CDR3 protein: ASTLGGRANNEQF; J gene: TRBJ2-1; V gene: TRBV6-5
CDR3 protein: ASSLVEGVKWNTEAF; J gene: TRBJ1-1; V gene: TRBV7-8
CDR3 protein: AWSKIKGHGLYEQY; J gene: TRBJ2-7; V gene: TRBV30
CDR3 protein: ASSQDPTPPPNSPLH; J gene: TRBJ1-6; V gene: TRBV4-1
CDR3 protein: ATSRGGATNEKLF; J gene: TRBJ1-4; V gene: TRBV15
CDR3 protein: ASSIQPGAATEAF; J gene: TRBJ1-1; V gene: TRBV19
CDR3 protein: ASSLSGGGWT; J gene: TRBJ1-2; V gene: TRBV5-6
CDR3 protein: ATSRRVNQPQH; J gene: TRBJ1-5; V gene: TRBV6-5
CDR3 protein: ASSNRGGETQY; J gene: TRBJ2-5; V gene: TRBV7-9
CDR3 protein: ASRRAVGELF; J gene: TRBJ2-2; V gene: TRBV6-5
CDR3 protein: ASSLGRSGNTEAF; J gene: TRBJ1-1; V gene: TRBV7-2
CDR3 protein: ASSFGTSYGEQF; J gene: TRBJ2-1; V gene: TRBV6-1
CDR3 protein: ASSQDGQQGPNIQY; J gene: TRBJ2-4; V gene: TRBV4-2
CDR3 protein: ASSDGLAGVEQF; J gene: TRBJ2-1; V gene: TRBV10-1
CDR3 protein: ASSRWSLGTEAF; J gene: TRBJ1-1; V gene: TRBV6-5
CDR3 protein: ASGMRKSTGELF; J gene: TRBJ2-2; V gene: TRBV2